The TCR beta chain under discussion was sequenced for a study of OX40 agonist ivuxolimab in advanced cancers. About the study: Three patients got partial responses; one had hepatocellular carcinoma and two had cutaneous melanoma.

General study findings and limits: Partial responders receiving 0.1-3.0 mg/kg showed among the lowest clonal expansion. The authors did not determine the antigen specificity of the expanded peripheral T cells.

J gave up 5 bases and V 2 bases, and 5 bases lay outside the gene matches. The CDR3 has 14 residues. Per germline, CDR1 SGHRS and CDR2 YFSETQ. This table comes from immunoSEQ multiplex PCR, and its TCRdb copy is limited to in-frame clones, with some not included. The sample yields some 60,000 clones, about 90% seen once. Autoimmune disease history or systemic immunosuppression was exclusionary. As concerns this clone: As yet, its antigen is unknown.

The V and J genes are TRBV5-1 and TRBJ2-5, with 8 bases that match TRBD2. This sequence originates from an adult with an advanced solid tumor such as melanoma, head and neck, liver or kidney cancer. Sequences were derived from CD4+ or CD8+ T cells sorted from blood, sampled in a trial of the OX40 agonist ivuxolimab. The CDR3 protein is CASSFREGRETQYF. CDR3 DNA sequence: TGCGCCAGCAGCTTCCGGGAGGGCCGGGAGACCCAGTACTTC.